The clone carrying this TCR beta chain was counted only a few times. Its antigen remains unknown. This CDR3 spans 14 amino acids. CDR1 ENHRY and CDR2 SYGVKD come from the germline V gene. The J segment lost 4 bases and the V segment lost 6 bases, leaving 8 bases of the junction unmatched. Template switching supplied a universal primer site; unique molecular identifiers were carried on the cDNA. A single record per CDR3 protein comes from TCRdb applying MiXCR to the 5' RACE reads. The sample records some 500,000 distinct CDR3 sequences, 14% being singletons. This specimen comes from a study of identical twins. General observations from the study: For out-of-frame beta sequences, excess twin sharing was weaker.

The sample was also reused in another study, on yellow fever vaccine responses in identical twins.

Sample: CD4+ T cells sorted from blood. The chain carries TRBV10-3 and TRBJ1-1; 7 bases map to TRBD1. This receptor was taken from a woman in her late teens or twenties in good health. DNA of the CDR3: TGTGCCATCAGCAACTCTGCAGGGGGCACTGAAGCTTTCTTT. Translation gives CAISNSAGGTEAFF.